The present entry profiles one TCR beta chain with its context. This clonotype was observed at least ten times. Its antigen is currently not known. No base quality information exists; no much larger clone differs at one position. In the ophthalmopathy patients, disease was moderately to severely active, with a Clinical Activity Score of 3 or more, a NOSPECS grade of 4 or more, and a duration of less than 3 months. Exclusion was applied to patients with uncontrolled infections, other autoimmune diseases, pregnancy or lactation. Diagnoses relied on clinical symptoms, serum thyroxine and TRAb, thyroid ultrasound and orbital computed tomography. PBMCs were isolated from 7.5 to 10 ml of fresh peripheral blood by Ficoll-Paque density gradient centrifugation. Total RNA was extracted using Trizol reagent, and RNA quality was assessed on an Agilent 2100 Bioanalyzer. The sample belongs to a study of T cells in Graves' hyperthyroidism and ophthalmopathy (dated by TCRdb to between 2018 and 2020). Concerning the study at large: Peripheral blood was collected at initial diagnosis, before any treatment. TCR V-J signatures able to tell the groups apart were searched for in a discovery cohort of 100 patients, of whom approximately 40 had Graves' ophthalmopathy and 55 to 65 had stable Graves' hyperthyroidism. Prospective prediction of ophthalmopathy was tested in an independent validation cohort consisting of under 20 hyperthyroidism patients and more than 15 patients who later progressed to ophthalmopathy. For training and testing, the approximately 92 patients in the discovery cohort were randomly divided in a 7:3 ratio. The study also compared thyroid tissue and blood T-cell repertoires from over 5 Graves' hyperthyroidism patients. Following sampling, methimazole starting at 30 mg daily was given to hyperthyroidism patients, and high-dose intravenous methylprednisolone was given to ophthalmopathy patients. According to the paper, TCR Vbeta CDR3 sequencing was carried out on 135 peripheral blood samples, which came from approximately 41 ophthalmopathy, under 80 hyperthyroidism and approximately 17 progressor patients. What the study reported, not specific to this receptor: No statistical method was used to fix the sample size in advance, and group allocation was not hidden from the investigators. During validation, the model predicted progression to ophthalmopathy a median of about 5.9 months ahead of onset, with almost 71% sensitivity and roughly 72% specificity. Ophthalmopathy was separated from stable hyperthyroidism by a 13 V-J signature model, with approximately 86% sensitivity and 81% to 82% specificity obtained in cross-validation and 80%/75% obtained in testing. Most expanded thyroid clonotypes (frequency above 0.001) were also detected in blood, a finding suggesting that blood repertoires may reflect thyroid immune responses.

Amplification of TCR beta CDR3 regions was carried out from RNA transcripts. The first round of RT-PCR for the TCR CDR3 was performed with the HTBI primer set and the Qiagen OneStep RT-PCR kit. The libraries were constructed in a second round of multiplex PCR and then size-selected and purified. Sequencing of the libraries was done on an Illumina HiSeq2000 using paired-end 100 bp reads. The published analysis was carried out like this. Raw data were processed with SOAPnuke, discarding reads with adapters, uncalled bases, mean Phred below 15, or no exact constant-primer or identifier match. High-quality paired reads were merged with COPE v1.2.5, and unique nucleotide sequences were defined as clonotypes. Clonotypes were aligned to IMGT TRBV, TRBD and TRBJ reference segments using MiTCR v1.1. Only V-J combinations with frequency above 0.0001, covering about 99% of repertoires, were analysed. A TCS score was defined as the ratio of F50 (clonal expansion) to E x V (chaos), with BLOSUM62-based TCRdist applied between CDR3 peptides within each V-J. Welch's t-statistics and random forest reduced 450 to 600 V-J features to under 15, which were used in a naive Bayes classifier (R e1071). The raw public data were reprocessed by TCRdb itself: fastp quality trimming at Q25, MiXCR clonotype calling, in-frame beta chains only. A single entry per CDR3 protein holds the most common genes and DNA from its merged rows. The V and J calls were determined by TCRdb, not by the authors. For this sample the table gives a few hundred thousand distinct CDR3 sequences, of which roughly a sixth were detected only once. Roughly 29% of the sample lies in the top ten.

The CDR3 measures 14 amino acids from cysteine to phenylalanine. Only CDR3 DNA remains: 42 bases, in frame from the first base. Reading the germline V gene gives CDR1 SGHTA and CDR2 FQGNSA. Deletion took 5 bases off V and 6 bases off J, with a span of 15 bases between the germline ends. The chain couples TRBV7-2 to TRBJ2-3; 5 matching bases give a weak D call of TRBD1. Material for sequencing was blood. This sequence originates from a woman under 40 with Graves' ophthalmopathy. The DNA reads as follows: TGTGCCAGCAGCCAAAGGGGCCAGGGTGATACGCAGTATTTT. It translates as CASSQRGQGDTQYF. With all but the CDR3 taken from the reference TRBV7-2 and TRBJ2-3 genes, the full variable domain is: GAGVSQSPSNKVTEKGKDVELRCDPISGHTALYWYRQSLGQGLEFLIYFQGNSAPDKSGLPSDRFSAERTGGSVSTLTIQRTQQEDSAVYLCASSQRGQGDTQYFGPGTRLTVL.